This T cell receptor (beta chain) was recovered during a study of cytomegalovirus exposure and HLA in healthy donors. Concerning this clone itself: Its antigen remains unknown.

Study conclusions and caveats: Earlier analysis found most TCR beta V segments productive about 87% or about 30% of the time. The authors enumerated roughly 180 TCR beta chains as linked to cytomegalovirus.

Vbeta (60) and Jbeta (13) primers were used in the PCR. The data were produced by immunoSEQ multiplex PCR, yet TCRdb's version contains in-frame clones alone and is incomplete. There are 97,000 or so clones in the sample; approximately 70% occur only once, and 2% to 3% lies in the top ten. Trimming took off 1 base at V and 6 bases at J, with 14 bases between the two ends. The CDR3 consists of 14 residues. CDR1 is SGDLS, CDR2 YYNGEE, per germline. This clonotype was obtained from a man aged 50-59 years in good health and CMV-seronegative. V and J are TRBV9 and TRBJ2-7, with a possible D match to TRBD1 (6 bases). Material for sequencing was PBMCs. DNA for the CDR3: TGTGCCAGCAGCGTACAGGGGATAGGGGCCGAGCAGTACTTC. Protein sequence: CASSVQGIGAEQYF.